Presented here are 6 T cell receptor beta chains from one specimen sequenced in a study of monozygotic twins with inflammatory bowel disease. TCRdb processed the 5' RACE reads again and assigns one entry to each CDR3 protein, with no DNA. Recorded for this sample: around 450,000 distinct CDR3 sequences. Material: blood. The receptors originated from a human donor with ulcerative colitis or Crohn's disease, or a healthy co-twin of an affected twin (not recorded which).

This chain uses TRBV20-1 with TRBJ2-7. Germline CDR1 and CDR2: DFQATT and SNEGSKA (reference sequence). This CDR3 contains 12 residues. The CDR3 spells CSARRSSYEQYF.

The chain carries TRBV15 and TRBJ1-1; the TCRdb call, TRBD1, lacks DNA for checking. The CDR3 has 16 residues. CDR1 and CDR2 from the germline V gene are LNHNV and YYDKDF (reference sequence). CDR3: CATSGPTGPMNTEAFF.

CDR3 amino acids: CASREDWGLNQPQHF. The chain recombines TRBV12-3 or TRBV12-4 with TRBJ1-5; the D call from TCRdb, TRBD1, cannot be confirmed without DNA. The CDR3 runs 15 residues.

The chain links TRBV5-1 to TRBJ2-7; without DNA, the TCRdb call of TRBD1 cannot be checked. The CDR3 extends over 12 amino acids. CDR1 and CDR2 from the germline V gene are SGHRS and YFSETQ. CDR3 residues: CASSLTGGEQYF.

The chain carries TRBV20-1 and TRBJ2-3; TCRdb indicates TRBD2, and absent DNA this call remains unverified. Germline assignment: CDR1 DFQATT and CDR2 SNEGSKA (reference sequence). The length of the CDR3 is 17 residues. CDR3 region: CSANRRTGTSIPDTQYF.

This rearrangement joins TRBV19 to TRBJ1-5; the TCRdb D gene call, TRBD1, has no DNA to confirm it. The CDR3 is 15 amino acids. Looked up from germline, CDR1 is LNHDA and CDR2 is SQIVND (reference sequence). CDR3 sequence: CASSIGQGIEQPQHF.